The 7 T cell receptor beta chains in this list originate from one sample, sequenced in a study of cytomegalovirus exposure and HLA in healthy donors. The repertoire was sequenced with immunoSEQ multiplex PCR; TCRdb's copy has only in-frame clones and lacks some. The sample has 250,000 to 400,000 clones, 88% seen once. The specimen sequenced was PBMCs. The receptors were sampled from a man aged 25-45 years in good health and CMV-seronegative.

In nucleotides, the CDR3 is TGCGCCAGCAGTGAGGGGCAGGGGGCTTCACCCCTCCACTTT. As protein: CASSEGQGASPLHF. This chain connects TRBV10-2 to TRBJ1-6; 8 bases fit TRBD1. The trim removed 2 bases at V and 9 bases at J, leaving 3 bases unmatched. This CDR3 comprises 14 residues. Germline V gene lookup returns CDR1 WSHSY and CDR2 SAAADI.

The V and J genes are TRBV4-1 and TRBJ2-3, with D hard to call. Germline V CDR1 and CDR2: MGHRA, YSYEKL. Between the trimmed V and J ends, which lost 1 base and 2 bases, there was a span of 4 bases. The CDR3 runs to 13 residues. CDR3: CASSQANTDTQYF. The CDR3 region has the DNA TGCGCCAGCAGCCAAGCCAACACAGATACGCAGTATTTT.

The CDR3 protein is CASSPGQGEFGYTF. The CDR3 DNA is TGTGCCAGCAGTCCGGGACAGGGAGAGTTTGGCTACACCTTC. The chain is built from TRBV11-2 and TRBJ1-2; 9 bases align to TRBD1. The CDR3 contains 14 residues. From germline, CDR1 is SGHAT and CDR2 FQNNGV. Trimming removed 6 bases from V and 7 bases from J; junction bases left unmatched: 9.

The chain couples TRBV5-6 to TRBJ2-2; D not resolved. V lost 2 bases to trimming and J lost 7 bases, with 9 bases between them. The CDR3 extends over 13 amino acids. Germline loops: CDR1 SGHDT, CDR2 YYEEEE. The CDR3 reads CASSFARVGELFF. CDR3 DNA sequence: TGTGCCAGCAGCTTCGCGCGAGTCGGGGAGCTGTTTTTT.

The rearrangement uses TRBV27 and TRBJ2-1, with 7 bases lining up with TRBD2. The germline CDR1 and CDR2 sequences are MNHEY and SMNVEV (reference sequence). The CDR3 spans 13 residues. V dropped 8 bases and J dropped 11; count of bases not matched to a gene: 12. Written as DNA, the CDR3 is TGTGCCAGCTCCCGGGACTACTCGGGTCAGCAGTTCTTC. Its protein product is CASSRDYSGQQFF.

The V gene is TRBV27, the J gene TRBJ2-5; TRBD1 is a possible D gene (5 bases). Germline-derived CDR1 and CDR2 are MNHEY and SMNVEV (reference sequence). The CDR3 is 17 amino acids. Trimming left V 2 bases short and J 2 bases short, with 18 bases between. CDR3 residues: CASSLMSPAGWQETQYF. The DNA for the CDR3 is TGTGCCAGCAGTTTAATGTCCCCCGCAGGGTGGCAAGAGACCCAGTACTTC.

This chain joins TRBV7-2 and TRBJ2-5, with a weak D call TRBD1 (6 bases). V lost 5 bases to trimming and J lost 4 bases, with 17 bases between them. The CDR3 runs to 15 residues. Germline values: CDR1 SGHTA, CDR2 FQGNSA. For the CDR3, the DNA is TGTGCCAGCAGCAACCACCTACAGGGATTAGAGACCCAGTACTTC. Encoded protein: CASSNHLQGLETQYF.